A single T cell receptor (beta chain) is shown here with its context. Its antigen is not yet known. One base away there is no much larger clone; base qualities are not given. Based on the germline V gene (reference sequence), the CDR1 and CDR2 sequences are MNHNY and SVGAGI. V is pared back by 5 bases and J by 0 bases, with 29 bases lying between the germline termini. Its CDR3 holds 21 amino acids, cysteine through phenylalanine. Only the CDR3 portion is preserved as DNA: 63 bases, with reading frame beginning at the first base. Samples from volunteer blood donors who had recovered from COVID-19 were contributed by a second Seattle source. Whole blood was collected in K2EDTA tubes by collaborating institutions according to the institutions' own protocols. Collaborator samples were shipped for TCRbeta analysis as frozen whole blood, isolated PBMCs, or DNA extracted from either sample type. This sample was taken from a study of blood T cell repertoires in COVID-19 (TCRdb year 2020). Regarding the complete study: Samples covering the acute and convalescent phases of COVID-19 were provided by collaborators in the United States, Italy and Spain. Where available, HLA class I and class II types were taken from metadata supplied by the sample provider and were not determined by assay-based typing. The samples were drawn from two sources: the first 160 participants of the ongoing ImmuneRACE study, and 1,200 or so subjects contributed by 6 global collaborators. A de-identified subject ID, COVID-19 status, age in years and sex were almost always included in the sample metadata. The repertoires were made available in a free public database intended to serve as a resource for research on the immune response to SARS-CoV-2. The material from the prospective study consisted of cDNA or gDNA derived from T cells, B-cell-depleted T cells, or PBMCs. Deeply sampled blood TCRbeta repertoires from subjects exposed to, actively infected with, or recovered from COVID-19 were included in the dataset.

Paper-wide results and their limitations: The quantity of clinical and demographic metadata differed by source and by participant and was supplied without curation.

TCRbeta CDR3 regions were amplified from genomic DNA using the immunoSEQ Assay, a bias-controlled multiplex PCR. On the authors' methods: Within the assay, amplification of reference gene primers was used to estimate how many nucleated cells each sample contained. To quantify the absolute abundance of each unique TCRbeta CDR3 rearrangement, sequence reads were collapsed and filtered. For each sample, productive Simpson clonality was calculated by taking the square root of Simpson's diversity index across productive rearrangements. The table comes from immuneACCESS by way of TCRdb, which keeps in-frame sequences with V and J called. Part of the clones is missing from these tables; in studies checked, under half for an unresolved V gene and the rest for unknown reasons. The D gene and trimming were derived from the DNA, and the V and J assignments and clone size from that table. This sample is represented by roughly 130,000 clones; less than 90% of them were singletons. The ten largest clones add up to about 12% of the sample.

The rearrangement combines TRBV6-6 with TRBJ2-1, with a tentative D gene TRBD2 over 5 matching bases. The TCR was taken from a woman aged 25 to 39 who had recovered from COVID-19. The sequenced sample was peripheral blood. The encoded CDR3 is CASSPVRGERIFLSSYNEQFF. The DNA sequence is given as TGTGCCAGCAGTCCCGTACGGGGAGAGCGAATATTCCTTAGCTCCTACAATGAGCAGTTCTTC.